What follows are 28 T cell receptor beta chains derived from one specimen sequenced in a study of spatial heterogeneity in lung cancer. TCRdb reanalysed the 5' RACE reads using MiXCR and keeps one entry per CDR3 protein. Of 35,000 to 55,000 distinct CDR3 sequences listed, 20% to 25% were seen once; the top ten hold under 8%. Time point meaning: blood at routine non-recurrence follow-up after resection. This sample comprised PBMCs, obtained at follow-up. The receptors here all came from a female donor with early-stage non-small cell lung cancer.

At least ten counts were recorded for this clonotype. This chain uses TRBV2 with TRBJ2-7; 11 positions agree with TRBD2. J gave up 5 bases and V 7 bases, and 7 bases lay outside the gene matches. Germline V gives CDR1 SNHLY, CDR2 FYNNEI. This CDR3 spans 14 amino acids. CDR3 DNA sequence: TGTGCCAGCAAGCCGGGACTAGCGGTCCACGAGCAGTACTTC. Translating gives CASKPGLAVHEQYF.

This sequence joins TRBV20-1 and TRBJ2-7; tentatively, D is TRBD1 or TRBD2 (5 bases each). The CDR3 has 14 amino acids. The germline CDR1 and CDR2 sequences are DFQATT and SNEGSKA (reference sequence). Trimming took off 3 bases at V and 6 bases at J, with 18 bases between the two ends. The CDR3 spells CSARTGLAWGEQYF. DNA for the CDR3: TGCAGTGCTAGGACGGGGCTAGCCTGGGGCGAGCAGTACTTC.

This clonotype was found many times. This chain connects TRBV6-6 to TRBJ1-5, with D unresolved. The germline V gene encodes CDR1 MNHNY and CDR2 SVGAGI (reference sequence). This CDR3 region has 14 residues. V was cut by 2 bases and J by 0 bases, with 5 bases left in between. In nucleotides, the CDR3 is TGTGCCAGCAGTTACAGGGCTAGCAATCAGCCCCAGCATTTT. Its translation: CASSYRASNQPQHF.

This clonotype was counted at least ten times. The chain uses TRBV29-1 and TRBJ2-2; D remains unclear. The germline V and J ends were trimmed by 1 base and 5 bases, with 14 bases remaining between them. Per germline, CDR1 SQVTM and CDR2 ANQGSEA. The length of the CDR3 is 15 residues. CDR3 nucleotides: TGCAGCGTTGAAGGTCCCACGGCGGAAACCGGGGAGCTGTTTTTT. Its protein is CSVEGPTAETGELFF.

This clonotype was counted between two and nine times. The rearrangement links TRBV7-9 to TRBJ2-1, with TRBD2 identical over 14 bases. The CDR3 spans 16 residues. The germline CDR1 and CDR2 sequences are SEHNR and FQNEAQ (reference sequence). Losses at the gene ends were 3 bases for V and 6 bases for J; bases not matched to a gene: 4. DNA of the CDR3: TGTGCCAGCAGCTTTGGGACTAGCGGGAGCCCCAATGAGCAGTTCTTC. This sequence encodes CASSFGTSGSPNEQFF.

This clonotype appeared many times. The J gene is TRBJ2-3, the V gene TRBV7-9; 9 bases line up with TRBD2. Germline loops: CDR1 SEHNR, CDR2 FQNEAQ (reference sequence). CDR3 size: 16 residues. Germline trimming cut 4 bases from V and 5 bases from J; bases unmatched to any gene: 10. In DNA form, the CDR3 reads TGTGCCAGCAGCTGGACCGGGACTAGCATTTTAGATACGCAGTATTTT. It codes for CASSWTGTSILDTQYF.

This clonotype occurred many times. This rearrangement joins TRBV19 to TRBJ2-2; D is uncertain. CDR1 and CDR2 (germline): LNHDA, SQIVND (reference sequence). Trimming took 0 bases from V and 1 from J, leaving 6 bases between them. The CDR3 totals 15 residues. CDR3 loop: CASSIDRLNTGELFF. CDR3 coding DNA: TGTGCCAGTAGTATAGACAGGCTGAACACCGGGGAGCTGTTTTTT.

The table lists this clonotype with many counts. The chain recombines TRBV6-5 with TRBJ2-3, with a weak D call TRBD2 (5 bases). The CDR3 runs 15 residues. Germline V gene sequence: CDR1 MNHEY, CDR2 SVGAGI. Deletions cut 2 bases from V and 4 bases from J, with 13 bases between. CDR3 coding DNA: TGTGCCAGCAGTTACGGCGGGCGGTTTGCAGATACGCAGTATTTT. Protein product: CASSYGGRFADTQYF.

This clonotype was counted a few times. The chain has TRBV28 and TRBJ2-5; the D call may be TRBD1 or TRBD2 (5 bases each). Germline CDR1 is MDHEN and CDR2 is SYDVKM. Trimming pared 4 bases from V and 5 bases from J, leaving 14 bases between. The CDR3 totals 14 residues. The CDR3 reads CASSSPRGEETQYF. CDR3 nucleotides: TGTGCCAGCAGTTCCCCCCGGGGCGAGGAGACCCAGTACTTC.

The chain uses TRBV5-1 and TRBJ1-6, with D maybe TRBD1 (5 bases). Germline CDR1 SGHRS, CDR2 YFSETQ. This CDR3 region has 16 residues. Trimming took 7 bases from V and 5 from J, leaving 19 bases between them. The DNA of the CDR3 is TGCGCCAGCCGTCAAACGGGAGCGGGGGATAATTCACCCCTCCACTTT. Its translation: CASRQTGAGDNSPLHF.

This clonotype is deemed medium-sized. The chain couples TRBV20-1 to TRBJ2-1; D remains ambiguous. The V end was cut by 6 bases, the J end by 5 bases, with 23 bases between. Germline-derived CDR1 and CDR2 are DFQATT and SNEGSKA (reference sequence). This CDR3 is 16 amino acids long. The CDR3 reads CSAPPKGYSFNNEQFF. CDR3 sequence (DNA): TGCAGTGCCCCCCCCAAGGGATATTCCTTCAACAATGAGCAGTTCTTC.

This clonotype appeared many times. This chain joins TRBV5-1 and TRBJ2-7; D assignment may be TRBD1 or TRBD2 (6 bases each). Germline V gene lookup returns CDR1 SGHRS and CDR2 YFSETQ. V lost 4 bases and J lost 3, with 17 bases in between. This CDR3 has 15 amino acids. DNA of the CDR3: TGCGCCAGCAGCCCCGGCCCCGGGGGCATCTACGAGCAGTACGTC. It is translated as CASSPGPGGIYEQYV.

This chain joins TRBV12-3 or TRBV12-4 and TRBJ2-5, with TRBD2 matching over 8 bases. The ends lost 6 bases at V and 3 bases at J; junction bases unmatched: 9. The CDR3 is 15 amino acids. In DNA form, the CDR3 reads TGTGCCAGCAGCCCGTTTTCAGCGGGGGAAGAGACCCAGTACTTC. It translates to CASSPFSAGEETQYF.

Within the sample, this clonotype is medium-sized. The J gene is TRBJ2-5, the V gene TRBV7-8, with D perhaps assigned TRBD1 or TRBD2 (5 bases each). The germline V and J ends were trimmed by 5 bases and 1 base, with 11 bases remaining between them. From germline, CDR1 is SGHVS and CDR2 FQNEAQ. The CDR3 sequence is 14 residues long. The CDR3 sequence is CASSRGRIQETQYF. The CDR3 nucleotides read TGTGCCAGCAGCAGGGGACGGATCCAAGAGACCCAGTACTTC.

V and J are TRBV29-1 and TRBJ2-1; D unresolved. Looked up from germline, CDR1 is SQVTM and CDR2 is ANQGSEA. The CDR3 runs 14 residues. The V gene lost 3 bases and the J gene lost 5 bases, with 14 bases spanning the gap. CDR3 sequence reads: CSVDSPPANNEQFF. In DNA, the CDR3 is TGCAGCGTTGACTCCCCCCCGGCAAACAATGAGCAGTTCTTC.

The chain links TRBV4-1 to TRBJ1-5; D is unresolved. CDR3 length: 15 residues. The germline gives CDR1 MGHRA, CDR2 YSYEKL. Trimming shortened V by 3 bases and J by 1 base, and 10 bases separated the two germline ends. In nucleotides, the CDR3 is TGCGCCAGCAGCCACCCGACAAGAAGCAATCAGCCCCAGCATTTT. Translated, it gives CASSHPTRSNQPQHF.

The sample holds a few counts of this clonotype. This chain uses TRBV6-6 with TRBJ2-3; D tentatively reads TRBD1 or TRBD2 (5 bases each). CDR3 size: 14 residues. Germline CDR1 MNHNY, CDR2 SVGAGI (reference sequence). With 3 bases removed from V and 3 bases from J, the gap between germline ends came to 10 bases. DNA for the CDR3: TGTGCCAGCAGTTATGGGGGAGAAACAGATACGCAGTATTTT. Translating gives CASSYGGETDTQYF.

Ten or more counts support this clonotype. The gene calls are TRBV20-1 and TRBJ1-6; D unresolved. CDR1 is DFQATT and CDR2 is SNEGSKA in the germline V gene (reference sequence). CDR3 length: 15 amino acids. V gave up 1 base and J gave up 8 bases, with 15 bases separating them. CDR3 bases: TGCAGTGCTAGAGCCAGACATATCGAGGATTCACCCCTCCACTTT. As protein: CSARARHIEDSPLHF.

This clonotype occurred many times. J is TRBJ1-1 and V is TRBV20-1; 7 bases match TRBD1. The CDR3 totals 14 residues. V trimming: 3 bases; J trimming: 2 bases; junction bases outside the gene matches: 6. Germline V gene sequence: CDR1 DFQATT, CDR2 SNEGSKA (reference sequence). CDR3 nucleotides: TGCAGTGCTAGTGGGACAGATCACAACACTGAAGCTTTCTTT. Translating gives CSASGTDHNTEAFF.

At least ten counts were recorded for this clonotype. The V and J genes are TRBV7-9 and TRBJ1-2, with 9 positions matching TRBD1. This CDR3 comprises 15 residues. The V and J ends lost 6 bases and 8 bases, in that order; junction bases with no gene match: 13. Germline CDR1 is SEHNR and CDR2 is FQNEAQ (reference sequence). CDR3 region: CASRQIAGTGKGYTF. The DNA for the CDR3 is TGTGCCAGCAGACAAATCGCCGGGACAGGGAAAGGCTACACCTTC.

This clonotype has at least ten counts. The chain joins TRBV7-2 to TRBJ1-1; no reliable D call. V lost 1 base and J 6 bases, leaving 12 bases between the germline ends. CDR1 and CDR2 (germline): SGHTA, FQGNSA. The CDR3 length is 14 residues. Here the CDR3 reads CASSLGQVWAEAFF. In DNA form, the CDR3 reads TGTGCCAGCAGCTTAGGGCAGGTCTGGGCTGAAGCTTTCTTT.

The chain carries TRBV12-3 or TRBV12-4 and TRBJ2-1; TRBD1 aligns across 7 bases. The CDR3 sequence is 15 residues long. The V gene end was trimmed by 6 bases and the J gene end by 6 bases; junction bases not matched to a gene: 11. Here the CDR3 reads CASSSWTGPVNEQFF. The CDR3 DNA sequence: TGTGCCAGCAGCTCATGGACAGGCCCGGTCAATGAGCAGTTCTTC.

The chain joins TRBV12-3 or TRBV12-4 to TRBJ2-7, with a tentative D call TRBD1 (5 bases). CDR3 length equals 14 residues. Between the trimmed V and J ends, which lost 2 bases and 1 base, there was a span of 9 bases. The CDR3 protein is CASSLRQSSYEQYV. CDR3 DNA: TGTGCCAGCAGTTTAAGACAGTCGTCCTACGAGCAGTACGTC.

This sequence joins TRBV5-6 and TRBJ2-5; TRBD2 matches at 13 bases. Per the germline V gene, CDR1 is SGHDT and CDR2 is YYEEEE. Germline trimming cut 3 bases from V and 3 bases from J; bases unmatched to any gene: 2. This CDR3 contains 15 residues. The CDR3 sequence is CASSSGLAGEETQYF. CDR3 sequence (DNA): TGTGCCAGCAGCTCCGGACTAGCGGGGGAAGAGACCCAGTACTTC. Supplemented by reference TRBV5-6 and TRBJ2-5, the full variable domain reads DAGVTQSPTHLIKTRGQQVTLRCSPKSGHDTVSWYQQALGQGPQFIFQYYEEEERQRGNFPDRFSGHQFPNYSSELNVNALLLGDSALYLCASSSGLAGEETQYFGPGTRLLVL.

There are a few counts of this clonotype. CDR3 coding DNA: TGCGCCAGCACAAGACAGGGGAACACTGAAGCTTTCTTT. Protein: CASTRQGNTEAFF. The chain links TRBV5-1 to TRBJ1-1; 7 bases align to TRBD1. The germline V gene has CDR1 SGHRS and CDR2 YFSETQ. This CDR3 region has 13 residues. V lost 6 bases, J lost 1 base, and 3 bases stayed unmatched.

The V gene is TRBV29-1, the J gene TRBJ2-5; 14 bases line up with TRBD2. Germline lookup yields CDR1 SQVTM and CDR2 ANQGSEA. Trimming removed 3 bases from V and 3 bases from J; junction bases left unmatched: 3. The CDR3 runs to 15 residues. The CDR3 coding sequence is TGCAGCGTTGAGGGACTAGCGGGGGTAGAAGAGACCCAGTACTTC. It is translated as CSVEGLAGVEETQYF.

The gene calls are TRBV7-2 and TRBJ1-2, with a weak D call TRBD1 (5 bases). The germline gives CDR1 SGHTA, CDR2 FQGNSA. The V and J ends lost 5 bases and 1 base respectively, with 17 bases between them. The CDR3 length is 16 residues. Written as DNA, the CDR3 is TGTGCCAGCAGCCCCAACCCTGACAGAATTAACTATGGCTACACCTTC. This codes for CASSPNPDRINYGYTF.

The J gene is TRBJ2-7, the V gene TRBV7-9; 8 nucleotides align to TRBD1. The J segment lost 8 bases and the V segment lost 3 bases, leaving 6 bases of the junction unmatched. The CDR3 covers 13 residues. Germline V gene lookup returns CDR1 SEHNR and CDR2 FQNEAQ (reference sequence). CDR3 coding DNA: TGTGCCAGCAGCTTCCTAGGACAGGGCCAGCAGTACGTC. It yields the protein CASSFLGQGQQYV.